One TCR beta chain is described in this entry. This sample is part of a study of blood T cell repertoires in COVID-19. Study-wide context: Whether acute or convalescent, the COVID-19 samples came from the United States, Italy and Spain.

The V gene's germline CDR1 is SQVTM and CDR2 ANQGSEA. This CDR3 spans 13 amino acids. V lost 7 bases, J lost 3 bases, and 4 bases stayed unmatched. Seattle patients were enrolled while actively infected and followed longitudinally. Per the study methods: It was from reference gene primer amplification that nucleated cell counts were estimated. Libraries were prepared by immunoSEQ multiplex PCR; TCRdb keeps only in-frame clonotypes and omits some of them. The D gene and trimming were derived from the DNA, and the V and J assignments and clone size from that table. This sample has 140,000 or so clones, with roughly 83% found just once.

The V and J genes are TRBV29-1 and TRBJ1-1; TRBD1 matches 11 bases. This sequence originates from a woman aged 70 to 79 with COVID-19, enrolled during active disease. The sample taken for sequencing was peripheral blood. For the CDR3, the DNA is TGCAGCGAACAGGACAGGGGGCACACTGAAGCTTTCTTT. It is translated as CSEQDRGHTEAFF.